This T cell receptor beta chain was obtained from a study of blood T cells in healthy people across ages. The CDR3 is 15 amino acids. Per germline, CDR1 SEHNR and CDR2 FQNEAQ (reference sequence). Trimming cost V 0 bases and J 9 bases, with 15 bases left between them. Combining a sample-barcoded 5' primer with a J-beta primer mix, a second PCR ran for roughly 7 to 11 cycles. Each cDNA molecule, via a template-switch adaptor with 12 random nucleotides, was tagged. Researchers report that each sample yielded at least 2.5 million CDR3-containing paired-end reads. Each CDR3 protein is one row after TCRdb ran MiXCR on the 5' RACE reads. This table holds hundreds of thousands of distinct CDR3 sequences, 45% to 50% found once. Findings and limits, study-wide: No conclusive comparison of naive versus antigen-experienced cells was possible with unsorted PBMCs.

Many counts were recorded for this clonotype. The target antigen is unknown. The genes are TRBV7-9 and TRBJ2-1, with D perhaps matching TRBD1 (5 bases). The sample taken for sequencing was blood. This sequence was found in a woman aged 60-75 years in good health. CDR3 residues: CASSLAGDWFGEQFF. CDR3 in DNA: TGTGCCAGCAGCTTAGCAGGGGATTGGTTCGGTGAGCAGTTCTTC.